This passage covers 27 T cell receptor beta chains from one sample sequenced in a study of metastatic and nonmetastatic thyroid tumors. TCRdb reprocessed the PCR reads via MiXCR. The data contain fewer than 100,000 clones, 15% of them seen just once; the ten biggest clones take up around 3.3%. Thyroid surgery was preceded by no treatment in any patient. The sequencing sample was made of blood. The source of these receptors is a female donor with papillary thyroid cancer or a benign thyroid nodule (not recorded which). Some clones in this sample may be carry-over from other donors' samples.

Concerning this clone: Possible read error: a much larger clone is one base away. The chain couples TRBV11-2 to TRBJ1-4; TRBD1 might be the D (5 bases). V was shortened by 2 bases and J by 7 bases, with 14 bases between the two germline ends. Germline assignment: CDR1 SGHAT and CDR2 FQNNGV. The CDR3 runs to 15 residues. The CDR3 is CASSLMGGAVEKLFF. Here the CDR3 DNA reads TGTGCCAGCAGCTTAATGGGGGGAGCGGTTGAAAAACTGTTTTTT. Drawing the rest from reference TRBV11-2 and TRBJ1-4, the complete variable domain is EAGVAQSPRYKIIEKRQSVAFWCNPISGHATLYWYQQILGQGPKLLIQFQNNGVVDDSQLPKDRFSAERLKGVDSTLKIQPAKLEDSAVYLCASSLMGGAVEKLFFGSGTQLSVL.

This clone came up many times. The gene calls are TRBV27 and TRBJ1-2; D perhaps matches TRBD1 (5 bases). This CDR3 spans 15 amino acids. Germline loops: CDR1 MNHEY, CDR2 SMNVEV (reference sequence). V dropped 5 bases and J dropped 4 bases, with 17 bases sitting between them. This CDR3 is CASSLEGPGSYGYTF. CDR3 sequence (DNA): TGTGCCAGCAGTCTAGAGGGTCCAGGGAGCTATGGCTACACCTTC.

This clone was found many times. This chain links TRBV28 with TRBJ1-4, with TRBD1 matching 7 bases. The CDR3 length is 15 residues. Germline assignment: CDR1 MDHEN and CDR2 SYDVKM. Trimming took 8 bases from V and 4 from J; bases not matched to a gene: 10. The CDR3 region has the DNA TGTGCCAGCTTTCGAGGGGGCCAGCGTAATGAAAAACTGTTTTTT. Residues: CASFRGGQRNEKLFF.

This clone turned up a few times. The V gene is TRBV20-1, the J gene TRBJ1-1; the D gene is possibly TRBD1 (5 bases). The CDR3 is made up of 15 amino acids. From germline, CDR1 is DFQATT and CDR2 SNEGSKA (reference sequence). The V gene lost 0 bases and the J gene lost 0 bases, with 11 bases spanning the gap. CDR3 DNA: TGCAGTGCTAGAGAAGCGCGGGGGATGAACACTGAAGCTTTCTTT. This gives the protein CSAREARGMNTEAFF.

Turning to this clone: Other DNA sequences in this specimen translate into the identical CDR3. The chain carries TRBV6-1 and TRBJ2-5; 12 bases align to TRBD2. Unmatched junction bases numbered 6, after V lost 6 bases and J lost 4 bases. The CDR3 covers 15 residues. Germline lookup yields CDR1 MNHNS and CDR2 SASEGT. CDR3 bases: TGTGCCAGCAGCCACACGACTAGCGGGGGAGAGACCCAGTACTTC. It codes for CASSHTTSGGETQYF.

This clone was found many times. The J gene is TRBJ2-3, the V gene TRBV15; D is undetermined. Trimming left V 4 bases short and J 2 bases short, with 4 bases between. The CDR3 is 12 residues long. The germline V gene encodes CDR1 LNHNV and CDR2 YYDKDF (reference sequence). Here the CDR3 reads CATSTSTDTQYF. The CDR3 DNA reads as TGTGCCACCAGCACCTCCACAGATACGCAGTATTTT.

This clone was detected many times. It may be a read error: a sequence one base away is much more abundant. The genes are TRBV15 and TRBJ1-2; D is ambiguous. Germline loops: CDR1 LNHNV, CDR2 YYDKDF (reference sequence). The CDR3 covers 13 residues. CDR3 in amino acids: CATSIDTVYCYTF. In DNA, the CDR3 is TGTGCCACCAGCATAGACACTGTCTATTGCTACACCTTC.

The sample holds one count of this clone. One end of the junction varies from germline; a read error may be responsible. This sequence joins TRBV20-1 and TRBJ2-3; maybe TRBD2 (5 bases). CDR1 is DFQATT and CDR2 is SNEGSKA in the germline V gene (reference sequence). The CDR3 is 11 amino acids. In DNA, the CDR3 is TGCAGTGCCCGGGGAACAGATACGAAGTATTTT. This codes for CSARGTDTKYF.

Many counts were recorded for this clone. This chain uses TRBV6-1 with TRBJ2-7, with D tentatively TRBD1 (6 bases). The CDR3 is 15 residues long. The germline V gene has CDR1 MNHNS and CDR2 SASEGT. V was shortened by 6 bases and J by 4 bases, with 19 bases between the two germline ends. This CDR3 is CASRLGMGAGYEQYF. The DNA for the CDR3 is TGTGCCAGCAGGCTGGGGATGGGGGCCGGGTACGAGCAGTACTTC.

The table lists this clone with many counts. The chain combines TRBV5-1 with TRBJ2-3, with D uncertain. V was pared by 0 bases and J by 3 bases, with 14 bases between. Germline V gene lookup returns CDR1 SGHRS and CDR2 YFSETQ. CDR3 length: 16 residues. CDR3 in amino acids: CASSLATGTVTDTQYF. CDR3 nucleotide sequence: TGCGCCAGCAGCTTGGCCACGGGCACGGTGACAGATACGCAGTATTTT.

In its sample, this clone was seen many times. The same CDR3 arises from other DNA sequences in this sample as well. The rearrangement joins TRBV28 to TRBJ1-2; D perhaps matches TRBD1 (5 bases). V was cut by 3 bases and J by 7 bases, with 12 bases left in between. The CDR3 totals 13 residues. From germline, CDR1 is MDHEN and CDR2 SYDVKM. CDR3 in DNA: TGTGCCAGCAGTTTGTTGGGAAGGGGTGGCTACACCTTC. This sequence encodes CASSLLGRGGYTF.

This clone was detected only a few times. This chain uses TRBV5-5 with TRBJ1-5; perhaps TRBD1 as D (5 bases). This CDR3 has 15 residues. V gave up 3 bases and J gave up 1 base, with 11 bases separating them. CDR1 and CDR2 from the germline V gene are SGHKS and YYEKEE (reference sequence). The CDR3 coding sequence is TGTGCCAGCAGCTGGGGGGTAGGAAGCAATCAGCCCCAGCATTTT. Its translation: CASSWGVGSNQPQHF. Complete variable domain (other parts from reference TRBV5-5 and TRBJ1-5): DAGVTQSPTHLIKTRGQQVTLRCSPISGHKSVSWYQQVLGQGPQFIFQYYEKEERGRGNFPDRFSARQFPNYSSELNVNALLLGDSALYLCASSWGVGSNQPQHFGDGTRLSIL.

This clone was seen ten or more times. The V call is TRBV7-9, the J call TRBJ1-6; D unresolved. CDR1 SEHNR and CDR2 FQNEAQ come from the germline V gene (reference sequence). Trimming cost V 2 bases and J 0 bases, with 8 bases left between them. This CDR3 is 16 amino acids long. The CDR3 nucleotides read TGTGCCAGCAGCTTAAACCCGGCCTCCTATAATTCACCCCTCCACTTT. Translated: CASSLNPASYNSPLHF.

This chain uses TRBV20-1 with TRBJ2-7; TRBD1 matches 7 bases. Germline lookup yields CDR1 DFQATT and CDR2 SNEGSKA (reference sequence). The CDR3 length is 13 residues. J gave up 4 bases and V 3 bases, and 6 bases lay outside the gene matches. In nucleotides, the CDR3 is TGCAGTGCTAGGTATGACAGGGAGTACGAGCAGTACTTC. This gives the protein CSARYDREYEQYF.

The table lists this clone with many counts. The rearrangement links TRBV6-1 to TRBJ2-7, with 9 bases identical to TRBD1. This CDR3 spans 14 amino acids. Germline V gene sequence: CDR1 MNHNS, CDR2 SASEGT. V was pared by 3 bases and J by 6 bases, with 6 bases of the junction left unmatched. The CDR3 is CASSEGQGWGEQYF. The CDR3 nucleotides are TGTGCCAGCAGTGAGGGACAGGGATGGGGCGAGCAGTACTTC.

This clone was counted only a few times. Other DNA sequences from this sample encode an identical CDR3 as well. The chain is built from TRBV4-2 and TRBJ2-3; no firm D call. Trimming pared 4 bases from V and 3 bases from J, leaving 17 bases between. The CDR3 spans 16 residues. Germline V CDR1 and CDR2: LGHNA, YNFKEQ. The CDR3 DNA reads as TGTGCCAGCAGCCTTTTAGCCGCGGTTACGACAGATACGCAGTATTTT. Encoded protein: CASSLLAAVTTDTQYF.

This clone was detected many times. The chain links TRBV7-2 to TRBJ2-5; tentative D call: TRBD1 (5 bases). This CDR3 region has 14 residues. The ends were cut back, 2 bases at V and 4 bases at J, with 11 bases in the middle. Germline loops: CDR1 SGHTA, CDR2 FQGNSA. The CDR3 nucleotides read TGTGCCAGCAGCTTAAATGGGGCACGAGAGACCCAGTACTTC. It translates to CASSLNGARETQYF.

This clone was found once. At one boundary the junction diverges from the germline segment, which might be a read error. The chain joins TRBV20-1 to TRBJ2-7; D may be TRBD1 (5 bases). The CDR3 is made up of 14 amino acids. Germline V lookup: CDR1 DFQATT, CDR2 SNEGSKA (reference sequence). As DNA, the CDR3 is TGCAGTGCCAGAGATTCCTTGACAGTTTACGAGCAGTACTTC. It translates to CSARDSLTVYEQYF.

The V and J genes are TRBV5-1 and TRBJ1-1, with unresolved D. The CDR3 has 14 amino acids. The germline CDR1 and CDR2 sequences are SGHRS and YFSETQ. V shed 7 bases and J shed 1 base, with 14 bases lying between them. CDR3 nucleotides: TGCGCCAGCCTATTTGGACCTTCGAACACTGAAGCTTTCTTT. It encodes CASLFGPSNTEAFF.

This clone was picked up many times. V gene TRBV6-1 combines with J gene TRBJ2-2, with 7 bases lining up with TRBD1. CDR1 MNHNS and CDR2 SASEGT come from the germline V gene. This CDR3 comprises 14 residues. Losses at the gene ends were 7 bases for V and 7 bases for J; bases not matched to a gene: 9. The CDR3 bases are TGTGCCAGCAACGACAGGGCAGCTGGCGGGGAGCTGTTTTTT. Translating it yields CASNDRAAGGELFF.

Comment on this clone: Possible read error: a much larger clone is one base away. This sequence joins TRBV7-6 and TRBJ2-3; TRBD2 is a possible D gene (5 bases). Germline CDR1 SGHVS, CDR2 FNYEAQ. Deletions cut 1 base from V and 7 bases from J, with 15 bases between. The CDR3 length is 15 residues. The CDR3 sequence is CASSLDGVRRYTQYF. In DNA, the CDR3 is TGTGCCAGCAGCTTAGACGGTGTACGGAGGTATACGCAGTATTTT.

The table lists this clone with a count of one. This sequence joins TRBV5-1 and TRBJ1-6, with TRBD1 as a possible D gene (5 bases). V was pared by 4 bases and J by 9 bases, with 20 bases between. The CDR3 spans 16 residues. Germline V gene lookup returns CDR1 SGHRS and CDR2 YFSETQ. CDR3 in DNA: TGCGCCAGCAGCCCCGCCGGGACGTGGGTGGTTTCACCCCTCCACTTT. Translation: CASSPAGTWVVSPLHF.

This clone was observed at least ten times. The chain couples TRBV25-1 to TRBJ2-5; D assignment may be TRBD1 or TRBD2 (5 bases each). CDR3 length equals 13 residues. The germline V and J ends were trimmed by 1 base and 6 bases, with 9 bases remaining between them. Per the germline V gene, CDR1 is MGHDK and CDR2 is SYGVNS. DNA of the CDR3: TGTGCCAGCAGTGAATCCGGGGCCAAGACCCAGTACTTC. Its protein product is CASSESGAKTQYF.

The genes are TRBV4-1 and TRBJ1-4, with D possibly being TRBD1 (6 bases). V lost 8 bases and J lost 5, with 15 bases in between. This CDR3 region has 14 residues. From germline, CDR1 is MGHRA and CDR2 YSYEKL. The CDR3: CASGFGGRNEKLFF. The CDR3 DNA reads as TGCGCCAGCGGCTTCGGGGGGCGGAATGAAAAACTGTTTTTT.

This clone was seen ten or more times. V usage is TRBV2 and J usage is TRBJ2-2, with 7 nucleotides matching TRBD2. This CDR3 has 16 residues. V was pared by 5 bases and J by 4 bases, with 10 bases of the junction left unmatched. Per germline, CDR1 SNHLY and CDR2 FYNNEI. The CDR3 region is CASSQESGAFTGELFF. The CDR3 DNA sequence: TGTGCCAGCAGTCAGGAGAGCGGGGCCTTCACCGGGGAGCTGTTTTTT.

This clone came up a few times. This could be a read error, since a much larger clone is one nucleotide away. V and J are TRBV20-1 and TRBJ1-5; D unclear. Per the germline V gene, CDR1 is DFQATT and CDR2 is SNEGSKA (reference sequence). The CDR3 extends over 14 amino acids. CDR3 in DNA: TGCAGTGCTGATACGGGAACTAGCAATCATCCCCAGCATTTT. Protein product: CSADTGTSNHPQHF.

This clone came up many times. J is TRBJ1-1 and V is TRBV7-3; 7 bases align to TRBD1. CDR1 SGHTA and CDR2 FQGTGA come from the germline V gene. The CDR3 contains 15 residues. With 2 bases clipped from V and 1 base from J, the junction kept 4 bases outside the gene matches. The CDR3 spells CASSLSTGENTEAFF. CDR3 sequence (DNA): TGTGCCAGCAGCTTATCAACAGGGGAGAACACTGAAGCTTTCTTT.